The source of this T cell receptor beta chain is a study of control samples from healthy donors and cancer patients. TCRdb keeps only in-frame clones here, not all; method: immunoSEQ multiplex PCR. The sample includes approximately 26,000 clones, roughly 88% of them seen just once. Sequenced input: PBMCs. This sequence originates from a man between 45 and 60 years old with lung cancer.

As DNA, the CDR3 is TGTGCCAGCAGCTTAGAGATTGGGTACGGTTACAATGAGCAGTTCTTC. This gives the protein CASSLEIGYGYNEQFF. V and J are TRBV7-2 and TRBJ2-1; D not resolved. Trimming shortened V by 1 base and J by 4 bases, and 14 bases separated the two germline ends. Looked up from germline, CDR1 is SGHTA and CDR2 is FQGNSA. This CDR3 spans 16 amino acids.